These 23 T cell receptor beta chains were sequenced from one sample in a study of T cells in Graves' hyperthyroidism and ophthalmopathy (dated by TCRdb to the late 2010s). Libraries were prepared through multiplex PCR. The run used an Illumina HiSeq 2000. TCR beta CDR3 regions were amplified from RNA transcripts. The first round of RT-PCR for the TCR CDR3 was performed with the HTBI primer set and the Qiagen OneStep RT-PCR kit. TCRdb ran its own pipeline on the public reads, namely fastp trimming at Q25 and MiXCR clone calling, and kept in-frame beta chains. Under each unique CDR3 protein, matching rows form one entry showing the most common genes and DNA. For this sample the table gives under 400,000 distinct CDR3 sequences, of which more than 11% were detected only once. The biggest ten clones account for more than 9.5% of the sample. Material for sequencing was blood. The receptors here all came from a woman aged 55 to 70 with Graves' hyperthyroidism.

This clonotype appeared many times. CDR3 protein: CAISESEFSGLAGDTQYF. CDR3 bases: TGTGCCATCAGTGAGTCAGAATTTTCCGGACTAGCGGGAGATACGCAGTATTTT. The chain has TRBV10-3 and TRBJ2-3; 11 bases align to TRBD2. Germline lookup yields CDR1 ENHRY and CDR2 SYGVKD. V lost 0 bases to trimming and J lost 5 bases; unmatched junction nucleotides: 10. The CDR3 has 18 residues.

This clonotype was counted ten times or more. The J gene is TRBJ2-3, the V gene TRBV20-1; D not certain. Germline CDR1 and CDR2: DFQATT and SNEGSKA (reference sequence). There are 13 residues in the CDR3. Deletions cut 3 bases from V and 3 bases from J, with 10 bases between. The CDR3 here is CSASRRGTDTQYF. The DNA for the CDR3 is TGCAGTGCTAGCCGGCGCGGTACAGATACGCAGTATTTT.

This clonotype was detected ten times or more. The chain uses TRBV28 and TRBJ2-7; 7 bases are shared with TRBD2. J lost 0 bases, V lost 4 bases, and 3 bases had no gene match. The CDR3 sequence is 14 residues long. The germline gives CDR1 MDHEN, CDR2 SYDVKM. CDR3 protein: CASSWGGSSYEQYF. CDR3 coding DNA: TGTGCCAGCAGTTGGGGGGGATCCTCCTACGAGCAGTACTTC.

Ten or more counts support this clonotype. An end of the junction does not agree with germline; a read error may underlie this. CDR3 sequence (DNA): TGTGCCAGCAACTTACCGGGACTAGAAGGCCTGGATACGCAGTATTTT. Translated: CASNLPGLEGLDTQYF. This rearrangement joins TRBV7-6 to TRBJ2-3; the match to TRBD2 covers 8 bases. CDR3 length equals 16 residues. Germline lookup yields CDR1 SGHVS and CDR2 FNYEAQ.

The V and J genes are TRBV19 and TRBJ1-6; no reliable D call. V lost 3 bases, J lost 9 bases, and 9 bases lay in between. There are 13 residues in the CDR3. The germline gives CDR1 LNHDA, CDR2 SQIVND (reference sequence). CDR3 region: CASSIDLGSPLHF. The CDR3 DNA sequence: TGTGCCAGTAGTATTGATTTGGGTTCACCCCTCCACTTT.

This clonotype was recorded at least ten times. V and J are TRBV2 and TRBJ1-5; no definite D call. The germline CDR1 and CDR2 sequences are SNHLY and FYNNEI. V was trimmed by 5 bases and J by 0 bases, leaving 8 bases between them. The CDR3 has 14 amino acids. DNA of the CDR3: TGTGCCAGCAGTTTGGGATTTAGCAATCAGCCCCAGCATTTT. It is translated as CASSLGFSNQPQHF.

The chain uses TRBV20-1 and TRBJ1-2; D possibly corresponds to TRBD1 (5 bases). This CDR3 has 14 residues. CDR1 is DFQATT and CDR2 is SNEGSKA in the germline V gene (reference sequence). The V gene lost 6 bases and the J gene lost 10 bases, with 24 bases spanning the gap. CDR3 residues: CSAIPRQFIWDYTF. The CDR3 region has the DNA TGCAGTGCGATACCGCGACAGTTCATTTGGGACTACACCTTC.

This clonotype was counted many times. The chain carries TRBV11-2 and TRBJ2-7; D is uncertain. Looked up from germline, CDR1 is SGHAT and CDR2 is FQNNGV. The CDR3 runs 12 residues. The V and J ends lost 4 bases and 5 bases respectively, with 9 bases between them. CDR3 nucleotides: TGTGCCAGCAGCTCCCAAGTCCACGAGCAGTACTTC. It codes for CASSSQVHEQYF.

The sample holds a few counts of this clonotype. The V and J genes are TRBV7-9 and TRBJ1-4; TRBD1 matches at 7 bases. Trimming at V came to 5 bases and at J to 0 bases, leaving 9 bases not matched to a gene. The CDR3 loop spans 17 amino acids. Germline V CDR1 and CDR2: SEHNR, FQNEAQ (reference sequence). The CDR3 protein is CASSPPTGRATNEKLFF. Written as DNA, the CDR3 is TGTGCCAGCAGCCCCCCGACAGGGAGGGCAACTAATGAAAAACTGTTTTTT.

This clonotype has ten or more counts. The chain carries TRBV20-1 and TRBJ2-7, with 14 bases identical to TRBD2. With 3 bases clipped from V and 2 bases from J, the junction kept 12 bases outside the gene matches. The CDR3 has 18 amino acids. Germline values: CDR1 DFQATT, CDR2 SNEGSKA (reference sequence). The CDR3 DNA follows: TGCAGTGCTAGTCCCCGAAGGACTAGCGGGAGGAAACCCTACGAGCAGTACTTC. Its translation is CSASPRRTSGRKPYEQYF.

This clonotype occurred many times. The rearrangement links TRBV30 to TRBJ1-1; D gene uncertain. This CDR3 comprises 13 residues. Trimming left V 3 bases short and J 4 bases short, with 12 bases between. The germline V gene encodes CDR1 GTSNPN and CDR2 SVGIG (reference sequence). CDR3 nucleotides: TGTGCCTGGAGAGTCCAGGCCGTCACTGAAGCTTTCTTT. Translating gives CAWRVQAVTEAFF.

This chain uses TRBV30 with TRBJ2-1; unclear D gene. Trimming left V 0 bases short and J 7 bases short, with 16 bases between. CDR3 length equals 15 residues. Germline CDR1 is GTSNPN and CDR2 is SVGIG (reference sequence). The CDR3 sequence is CAWSVGVTPRNEQFF. CDR3 DNA: TGTGCCTGGAGTGTGGGTGTAACTCCTAGGAATGAGCAGTTCTTC.

This clonotype was counted only a few times. V gene TRBV9 combines with J gene TRBJ2-1; a weak D match, TRBD2 (5 bases). V was trimmed by 4 bases and J by 0 bases, leaving 14 bases between them. Per germline, CDR1 SGDLS and CDR2 YYNGEE. There are 16 residues in the CDR3. The CDR3 region is CASSLEGVSSYNEQFF. The CDR3 region has the DNA TGTGCCAGCAGCCTAGAGGGTGTTAGCTCCTACAATGAGCAGTTCTTC.

This clonotype has at least ten counts. The chain carries TRBV2 and TRBJ2-3, with a weak D call TRBD1 (5 bases). V was clipped by 0 bases and J by 0 bases, with 10 bases between them. The CDR3 has 16 residues. In germline, CDR1 is SNHLY, CDR2 FYNNEI. The CDR3 nucleotides are TGTGCCAGCAGTGAAGCATTCAGGGCTAGCACAGATACGCAGTATTTT. This codes for CASSEAFRASTDTQYF.

There are many counts of this clonotype. The chain recombines TRBV5-1 with TRBJ2-3; D is unclear. CDR1 is SGHRS, CDR2 YFSETQ, per germline. The CDR3 runs 15 residues. Trimming cost V 1 base and J 3 bases, with 12 bases left between them. As DNA, the CDR3 is TGCGCCAGCAGCTTGATTGTCAGCCAAACAGATACGCAGTATTTT. This gives the protein CASSLIVSQTDTQYF.

The sample holds many counts of this clonotype. The rearrangement joins TRBV7-2 to TRBJ2-1; 7 bases agree with TRBD2. Losses at the gene ends were 6 bases for V and 5 bases for J; bases not matched to a gene: 16. The CDR3 is 17 amino acids. Germline CDR1 and CDR2: SGHTA and FQGNSA. The CDR3 nucleotides read TGTGCCAGCAGGTATATCCAGATGGCGGGAGCCCACAATGAGCAGTTCTTC. Translating it yields CASRYIQMAGAHNEQFF.

Many counts were recorded for this clonotype. CDR3 loop: CASRRLTSTSGIGNEQFF. CDR3 coding DNA: TGTGCCAGCAGACGACTTACCTCGACTAGCGGGATCGGAAATGAGCAGTTCTTC. The chain couples TRBV6-1 to TRBJ2-1, with 11 nucleotides matching TRBD2. In germline, CDR1 is MNHNS, CDR2 SASEGT. V lost 6 bases and J lost 7; bases outside the gene matches: 17. The CDR3 is made up of 18 amino acids.

This clonotype occurred many times. This chain uses TRBV30 with TRBJ1-1; D ambiguous. The length of the CDR3 is 13 residues. V lost 4 bases and J lost 4, with 13 bases in between. The germline CDR1 and CDR2 sequences are GTSNPN and SVGIG (reference sequence). The CDR3 is CAWNVPGSTEAFF. In nucleotides, the CDR3 is TGTGCCTGGAACGTCCCGGGGAGCACTGAAGCTTTCTTT.

This clonotype has ten or more counts. The rearrangement uses TRBV3-1 and TRBJ1-5; D not resolved. The CDR3 loop spans 16 amino acids. Germline CDR1 reads LGHDT; CDR2 reads YNNKEL (reference sequence). The V end lost 1 base, the J end lost 4 bases, and 14 bases lay between the germline ends. Here the CDR3 DNA reads TGTGCCAGCAGCCAAGTAACACGCAGGCAAAATCAGCCCCAGCATTTT. This sequence encodes CASSQVTRRQNQPQHF.

This clonotype was picked up one time. The junction departs from germline at one end; a sequencing error may be responsible. This rearrangement joins TRBV5-1 to TRBJ1-1; perhaps TRBD1 as D (5 bases). The CDR3 sequence is 14 residues long. Germline CDR1 reads SGHRS; CDR2 reads YFSETQ. The CDR3 is CASSSGPGATEASF. CDR3 coding DNA: TGCGCCAGCAGCTCGGGGCCTGGGGCGACTGAAGCTTCCTTT.

This clonotype was seen a few times. The V call is TRBV20-1, the J call TRBJ2-5; D may be TRBD1 (7 bases). With 6 bases removed from V and 3 bases from J, the gap between germline ends came to 14 bases. Germline V gives CDR1 DFQATT, CDR2 SNEGSKA (reference sequence). This CDR3 has 13 residues. As DNA, the CDR3 is TGCAGTGCCCCCCAGGGGGGAAAAGAGACCCAGTACTTC. Its protein is CSAPQGGKETQYF.

This clonotype was picked up many times. V is TRBV6-2 or TRBV6-3 and J is TRBJ2-3, with 8 bases aligning to TRBD1. The length of the CDR3 is 16 residues. The V and J ends lost 2 bases and 2 bases, in that order; junction bases with no gene match: 6. The germline CDR1 and CDR2 sequences are MNHEY and SVGEGT. The chain's CDR3 is CASSYPVDRDTDTQYF. The CDR3 DNA reads TGTGCCAGCAGTTACCCCGTGGACAGGGACACAGATACGCAGTATTTT.

This clonotype was seen many times. The rearrangement links TRBV12-3 or TRBV12-4 to TRBJ2-1; D is ambiguous. V lost 5 bases to trimming and J lost 0 bases, with 8 bases between them. The CDR3 extends over 14 amino acids. The CDR3 here is CASSMRSSYNEQFF. The CDR3 DNA reads as TGTGCCAGCAGTATGAGGAGCTCCTACAATGAGCAGTTCTTC.